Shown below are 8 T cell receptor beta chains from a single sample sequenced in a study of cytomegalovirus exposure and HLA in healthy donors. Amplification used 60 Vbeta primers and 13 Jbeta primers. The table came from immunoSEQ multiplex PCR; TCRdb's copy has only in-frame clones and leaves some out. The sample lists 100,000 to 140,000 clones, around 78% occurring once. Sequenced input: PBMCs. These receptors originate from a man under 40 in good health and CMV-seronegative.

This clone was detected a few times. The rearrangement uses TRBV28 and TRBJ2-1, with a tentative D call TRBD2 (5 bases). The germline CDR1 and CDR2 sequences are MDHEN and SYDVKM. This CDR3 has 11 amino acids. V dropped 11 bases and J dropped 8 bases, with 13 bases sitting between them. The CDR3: CALGNEYEQFF. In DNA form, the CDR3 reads TGTGCCCTCGGGAATGAATATGAGCAGTTCTTC.

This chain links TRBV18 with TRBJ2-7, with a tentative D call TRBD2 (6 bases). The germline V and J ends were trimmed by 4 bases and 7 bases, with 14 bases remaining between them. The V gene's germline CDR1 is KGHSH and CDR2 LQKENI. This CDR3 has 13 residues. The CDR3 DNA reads TGTGCCAGCTCACTCCGGGACTCCGAAGAGCAGTACTTC. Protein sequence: CASSLRDSEEQYF. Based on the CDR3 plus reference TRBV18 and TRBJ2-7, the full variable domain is NAGVMQNPRHLVRRRGQEARLRCSPMKGHSHVYWYRQLPEEGLKFMVYLQKENIIDESGMPKERFSAEFPKEGPSILRIQQVVRGDSAAYFCASSLRDSEEQYFGPGTRLTVT.

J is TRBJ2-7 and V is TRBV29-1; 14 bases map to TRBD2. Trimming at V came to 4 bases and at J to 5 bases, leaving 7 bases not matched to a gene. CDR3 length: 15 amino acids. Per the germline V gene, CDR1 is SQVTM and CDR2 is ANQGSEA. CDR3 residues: CSVAGTSGRRDEQYF. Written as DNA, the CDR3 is TGCAGCGTTGCCGGGACTAGCGGGAGAAGAGACGAGCAGTACTTC.

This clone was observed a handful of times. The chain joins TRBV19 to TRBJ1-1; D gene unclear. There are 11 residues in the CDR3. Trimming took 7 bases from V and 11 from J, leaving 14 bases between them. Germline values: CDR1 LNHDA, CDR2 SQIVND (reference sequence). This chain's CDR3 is CASNDQDGAFF. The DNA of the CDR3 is TGTGCCAGTAACGACCAGGATGGGGCTTTCTTT. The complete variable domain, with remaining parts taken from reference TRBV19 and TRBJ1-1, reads DGGITQSPKYLFRKEGQNVTLSCEQNLNHDAMYWYRQDPGQGLRLIYYSQIVNDFQKGDIAEGYSVSREKKESFPLTVTSAQKNPTAFYLCASNDQDGAFFGQGTRLTVV.

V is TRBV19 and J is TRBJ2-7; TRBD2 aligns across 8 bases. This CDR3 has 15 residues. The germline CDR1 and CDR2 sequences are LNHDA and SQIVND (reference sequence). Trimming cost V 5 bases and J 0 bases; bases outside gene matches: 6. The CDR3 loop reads CASSATGTSSYEQYF. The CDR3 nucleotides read TGTGCCAGTAGTGCCACCGGGACTAGCTCCTACGAGCAGTACTTC.

The CDR3 region is CASTPGGGENNIQYF. CDR3 sequence (DNA): TGCGCCAGCACCCCGGGAGGGGGCGAGAATAACATTCAGTACTTC. This chain connects TRBV5-1 to TRBJ2-4; weak D call: TRBD2 (8 bases). The CDR3 consists of 15 residues. Germline CDR1 SGHRS, CDR2 YFSETQ. V was clipped by 6 bases and J by 7 bases, with 20 bases between them.

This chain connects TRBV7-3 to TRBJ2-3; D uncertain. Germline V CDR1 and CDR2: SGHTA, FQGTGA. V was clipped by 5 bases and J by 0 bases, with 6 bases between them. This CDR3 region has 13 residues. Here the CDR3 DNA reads TGTGCCAGCAGCACTCACAGCACAGATACGCAGTATTTT. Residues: CASSTHSTDTQYF.

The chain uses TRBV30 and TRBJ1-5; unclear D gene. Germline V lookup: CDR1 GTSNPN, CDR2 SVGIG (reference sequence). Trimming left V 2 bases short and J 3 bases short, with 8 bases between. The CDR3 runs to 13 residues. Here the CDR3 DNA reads TGTGCCTGGAGTAGCCAGGACAATCAGCCCCAGCATTTT. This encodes CAWSSQDNQPQHF.